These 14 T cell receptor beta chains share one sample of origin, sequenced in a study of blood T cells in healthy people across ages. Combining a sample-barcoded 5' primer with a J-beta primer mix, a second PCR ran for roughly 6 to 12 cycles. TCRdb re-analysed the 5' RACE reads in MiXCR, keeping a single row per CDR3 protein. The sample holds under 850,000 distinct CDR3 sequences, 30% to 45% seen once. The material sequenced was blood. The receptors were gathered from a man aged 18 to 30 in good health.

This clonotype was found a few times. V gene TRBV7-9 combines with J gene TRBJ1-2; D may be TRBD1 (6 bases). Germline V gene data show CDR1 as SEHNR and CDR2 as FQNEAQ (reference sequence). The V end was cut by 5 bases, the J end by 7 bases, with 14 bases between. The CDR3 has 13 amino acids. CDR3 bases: TGTGCCAGCAGCCAACAGGGAAGGGGTGGCTACACCTTC. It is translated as CASSQQGRGGYTF.

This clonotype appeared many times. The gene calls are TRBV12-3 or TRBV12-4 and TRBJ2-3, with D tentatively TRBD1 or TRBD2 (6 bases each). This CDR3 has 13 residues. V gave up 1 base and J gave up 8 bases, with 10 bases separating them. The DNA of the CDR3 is TGTGCCAGCAGTTTAGAGGAGGGGGGTACGCAGTATTTT. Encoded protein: CASSLEEGGTQYF.

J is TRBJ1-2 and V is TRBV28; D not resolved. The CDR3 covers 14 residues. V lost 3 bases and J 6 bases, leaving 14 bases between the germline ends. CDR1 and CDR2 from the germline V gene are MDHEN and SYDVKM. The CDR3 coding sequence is TGTGCCAGCAGTTTGGGCAACGAGGTGGATGGCTACACCTTC. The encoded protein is CASSLGNEVDGYTF.

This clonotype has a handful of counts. The CDR3 sequence is CSAPTGGTLTDTQYF. The CDR3, as DNA: TGCAGTGCTCCAACCGGGGGGACTCTCACAGATACGCAGTATTTT. V gene TRBV20-1 combines with J gene TRBJ2-3; 7 nucleotides agree with TRBD2. Germline CDR1 is DFQATT and CDR2 is SNEGSKA (reference sequence). J was trimmed by 2 bases and V by 5 bases; bases with no gene match: 10. The CDR3 consists of 15 residues.

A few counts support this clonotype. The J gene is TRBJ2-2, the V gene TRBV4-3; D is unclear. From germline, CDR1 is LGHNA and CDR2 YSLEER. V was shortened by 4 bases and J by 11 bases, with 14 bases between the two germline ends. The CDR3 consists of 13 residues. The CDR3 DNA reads TGCGCCAGCAGCCGAGTACTTGTCGCCGAGCTGTTTTTT. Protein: CASSRVLVAELFF.

The CDR3 DNA reads as TGTGCCAGCAGTTTGCGGGGCCTTAAAGATCAGCCCCAGCATTTT. Protein: CASSLRGLKDQPQHF. V gene TRBV28 combines with J gene TRBJ1-5, with D maybe TRBD1 (5 bases). Trimming took off 3 bases at V and 5 bases at J, with 14 bases between the two ends. CDR1 is MDHEN and CDR2 is SYDVKM in the germline V gene. CDR3 length: 15 residues.

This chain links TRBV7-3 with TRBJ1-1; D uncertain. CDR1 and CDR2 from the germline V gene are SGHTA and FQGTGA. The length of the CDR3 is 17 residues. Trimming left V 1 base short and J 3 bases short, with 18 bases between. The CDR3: CASSLMDADDPDTEAFF. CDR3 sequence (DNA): TGTGCCAGCAGCTTAATGGATGCGGACGATCCGGACACTGAAGCTTTCTTT.

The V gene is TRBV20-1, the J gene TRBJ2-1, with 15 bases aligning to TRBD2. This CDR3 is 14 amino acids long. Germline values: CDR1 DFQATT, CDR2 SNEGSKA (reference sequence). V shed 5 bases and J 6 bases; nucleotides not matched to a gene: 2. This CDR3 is CSAPGLAGGNEQFF. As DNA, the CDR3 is TGCAGTGCTCCGGGACTAGCGGGGGGCAATGAGCAGTTCTTC.

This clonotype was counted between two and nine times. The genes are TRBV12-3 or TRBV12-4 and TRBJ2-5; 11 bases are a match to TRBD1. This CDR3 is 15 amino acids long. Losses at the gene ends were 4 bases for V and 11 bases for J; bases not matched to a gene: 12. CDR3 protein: CASSSGQGANNEQYF. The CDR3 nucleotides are TGTGCCAGCAGTTCCGGACAGGGGGCTAATAATGAGCAGTACTTC.

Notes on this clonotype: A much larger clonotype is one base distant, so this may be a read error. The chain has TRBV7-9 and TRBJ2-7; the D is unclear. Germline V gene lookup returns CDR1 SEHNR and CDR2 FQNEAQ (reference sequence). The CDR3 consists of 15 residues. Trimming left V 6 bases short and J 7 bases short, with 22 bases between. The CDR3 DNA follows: TGTGCCAGCAGACGCGAGGCAAAATCCTACAATGAGCAGTACTTC. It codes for CASRREAKSYNEQYF.

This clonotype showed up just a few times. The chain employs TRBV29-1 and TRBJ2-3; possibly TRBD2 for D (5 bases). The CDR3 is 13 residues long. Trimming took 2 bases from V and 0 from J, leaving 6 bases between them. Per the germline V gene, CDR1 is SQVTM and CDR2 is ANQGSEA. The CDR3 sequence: CSVERGSTDTQYF. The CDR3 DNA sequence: TGCAGCGTTGAACGGGGTAGCACAGATACGCAGTATTTT.

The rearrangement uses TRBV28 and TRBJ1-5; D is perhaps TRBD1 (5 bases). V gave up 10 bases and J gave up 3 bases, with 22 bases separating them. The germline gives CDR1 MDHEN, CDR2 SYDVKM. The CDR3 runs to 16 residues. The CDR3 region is CATTTVGAGFNQPQHF. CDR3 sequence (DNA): TGTGCCACCACGACTGTCGGGGCGGGCTTCAATCAGCCCCAGCATTTT.

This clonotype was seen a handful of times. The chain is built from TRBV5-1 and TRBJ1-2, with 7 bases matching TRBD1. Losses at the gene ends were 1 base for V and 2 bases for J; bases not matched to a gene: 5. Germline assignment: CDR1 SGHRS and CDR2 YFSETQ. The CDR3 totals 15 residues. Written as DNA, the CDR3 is TGCGCCAGCAGCTTGTCCAGGGGGTCGAACTATGGCTACACCTTC. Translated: CASSLSRGSNYGYTF. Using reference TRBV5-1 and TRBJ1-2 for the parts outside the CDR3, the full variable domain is KAGVTQTPRYLIKTRGQQVTLSCSPISGHRSVSWYQQTPGQGLQFLFEYFSETQRNKGNFPGRFSGRQFSNSRSEMNVSTLELGDSALYLCASSLSRGSNYGYTFGSGTRLTVV.

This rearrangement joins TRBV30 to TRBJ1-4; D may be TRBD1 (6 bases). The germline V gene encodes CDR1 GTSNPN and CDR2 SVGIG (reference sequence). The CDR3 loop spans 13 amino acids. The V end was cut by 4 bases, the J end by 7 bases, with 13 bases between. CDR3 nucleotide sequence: TGTGCCTGGACGACAGGTTTAAGTGAAAAACTGTTTTTT. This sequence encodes CAWTTGLSEKLFF.